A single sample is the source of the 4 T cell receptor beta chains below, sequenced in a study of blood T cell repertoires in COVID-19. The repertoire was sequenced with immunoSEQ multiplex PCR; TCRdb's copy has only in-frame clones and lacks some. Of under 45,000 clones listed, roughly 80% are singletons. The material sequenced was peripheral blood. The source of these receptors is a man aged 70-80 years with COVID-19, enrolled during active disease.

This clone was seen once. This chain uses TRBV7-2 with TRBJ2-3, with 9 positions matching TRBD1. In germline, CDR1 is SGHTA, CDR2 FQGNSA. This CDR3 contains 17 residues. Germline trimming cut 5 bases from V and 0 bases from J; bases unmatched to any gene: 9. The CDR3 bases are TGTGCCAGCAGCCCCACCGGGACAGGGTCTAGCACAGATACGCAGTATTTT. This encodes CASSPTGTGSSTDTQYF. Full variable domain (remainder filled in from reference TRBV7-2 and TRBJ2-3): GAGVSQSPSNKVTEKGKDVELRCDPISGHTALYWYRQSLGQGLEFLIYFQGNSAPDKSGLPSDRFSAERTGGSVSTLTIQRTQQEDSAVYLCASSPTGTGSSTDTQYFGPGTRLTVL.

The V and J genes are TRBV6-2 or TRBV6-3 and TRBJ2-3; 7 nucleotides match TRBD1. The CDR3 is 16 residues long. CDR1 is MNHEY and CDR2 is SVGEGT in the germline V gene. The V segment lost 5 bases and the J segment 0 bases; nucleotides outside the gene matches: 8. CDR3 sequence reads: CASSDLPGQSTDTQYF. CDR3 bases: TGTGCCAGCAGTGACCTACCGGGACAGAGCACAGATACGCAGTATTTT.

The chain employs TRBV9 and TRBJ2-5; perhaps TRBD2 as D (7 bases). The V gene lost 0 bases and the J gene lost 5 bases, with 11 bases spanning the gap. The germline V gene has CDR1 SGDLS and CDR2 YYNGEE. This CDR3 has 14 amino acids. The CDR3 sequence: CASSVGGGGETQYF. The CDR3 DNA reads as TGTGCCAGCAGCGTAGGCGGGGGCGGCGAGACCCAGTACTTC.

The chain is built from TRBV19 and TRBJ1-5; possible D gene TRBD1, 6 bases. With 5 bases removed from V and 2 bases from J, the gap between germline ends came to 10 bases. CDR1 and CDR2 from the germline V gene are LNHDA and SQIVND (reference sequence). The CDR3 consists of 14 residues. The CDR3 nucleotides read TGTGCCAGTAGTGCGGGGGGCGGCAATCAGCCCCAGCATTTT. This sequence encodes CASSAGGGNQPQHF.